This is a list of T cell receptor beta chains from one sample in a study of human T cells and chemical hapten exposure. MiXCR, run by TCRdb on the RACE reads, gives a single entry per CDR3 protein. This table has around 380,000 distinct CDR3 sequences, 4% to 5.5% appearing once. Sequenced material: whole blood, taken in connection with sensitization to the hapten diphenylcyclopropenone (DPC). All receptors come from a woman aged 45-59 years with alopecia areata. Some clones in this sample may be carry-over from other donors' samples. The CDR3 runs from the conserved cysteine through the conserved F or W. A D gene is named only where the DNA matches it firmly. Clone size is given for some rows only: seen once, a few or many times, or a class if the clone is expanded.

v_gene,d_gene,j_gene,abundance,CDR3nt,CDR3aa
TRBV10-3,NA,TRBJ1-2,many,TGTGCCATCAGTGACCTGAGAGGAGGGCCCTCATCGGACTATGGCTACACCTTC,CAISDLRGGPSSDYGYTF
TRBV20-1,TRBD1,TRBJ2-3,many,TGCAGTGCCCAGGACAGGGGGGATGATACGCAGTATTTT,CSAQDRGDDTQYF
TRBV7-9,NA,TRBJ2-7,few,TGTGCCAGCAGCCGAGGACAGGGAGGGTCCTACGAGCAGTACTTC,CASSRGQGGSYEQYF
TRBV20-1,NA,TRBJ2-1,many,TGCAGTGCTAGAGATCTAAGGGCGAATGAGCAGTTCTTC,CSARDLRANEQFF
TRBV6-5,TRBD1,TRBJ1-1,few,TGTGCCAGCAGTTACACCCTGACAGGGACGATGAACACTGAAGCTTTCTTT,CASSYTLTGTMNTEAFF
TRBV18,NA,TRBJ2-1,few,TGTGCCAGCTCATCTATTGGACCTAGCTCCTACAATGAGCAGTTCTTC,CASSSIGPSSYNEQFF
TRBV5-1,NA,TRBJ1-1,many,TGCGCCAGCAGCTTTCTAGGAGGGAGCGAGGAAGCTTTCTTT,CASSFLGGSEEAFF
TRBV9,NA,TRBJ2-4,few,TGTGCCAGCAGCGTAGGGAGTGACATTCAGTACTTC,CASSVGSDIQYF
TRBV20-1,NA,TRBJ2-7,many,TGCAGTGCTGCGCCGGGAGGGGGCGGACCCTACGAGCAGTACTTC,CSAAPGGGGPYEQYF
TRBV20-1,NA,TRBJ1-1,NA,TGCAGTGCTAAGTTGGTGAACACTGAAGCTTTCTTT,CSAKLVNTEAFF
TRBV5-6,NA,TRBJ2-4,few,TGTGCCAGCAGCTTGGCGGTAGGCGATGAAAACATTCAGTACTTC,CASSLAVGDENIQYF
TRBV20-1,NA,TRBJ2-4,NA,TGCAGTGCTAGTTCCAACACCCCCGTTCAGTACTTC,CSASSNTPVQYF
TRBV5-1,NA,TRBJ2-1,NA,TGCGCCAGCAGCTGGGACAACCCATTCTACAATGAGCAGTTCTTC,CASSWDNPFYNEQFF
TRBV4-1,NA,TRBJ1-4,few,TGCGCCAGCAGCCAAGATGGGTGGGAGGATGATGAAAAACTGTTTTTT,CASSQDGWEDDEKLFF
TRBV10-3,NA,TRBJ1-6,many,TGTGCCATCAGTGAGTCGGAAAGGGGGTCACCCCTCCACTTT,CAISESERGSPLHF
TRBV20-1,NA,TRBJ2-7,many,TGCAGTGCCCCCCCGACTTCAGGATACGAGCAGTACTTC,CSAPPTSGYEQYF
TRBV5-4,NA,TRBJ2-7,few,TGTGCCAGCAGCTTGGGCCCGGGACTCGCCTTCGACGAGCAGTACTTC,CASSLGPGLAFDEQYF
TRBV3-1,NA,TRBJ1-2,many,TGTGCCAGCAGCCAAGATCGGTCTAGAGGGCTGTATGGCTACACCTTC,CASSQDRSRGLYGYTF
TRBV11-2,NA,TRBJ1-4,many,TGTGCCAGCAGCTTCAGTATTGCTAATGAAAAACTGTTTTTT,CASSFSIANEKLFF
TRBV28,TRBD2,TRBJ2-5,NA,TGTGCCAGCAGTCCCCCTACCGAGAGCGGGAGGTACCAAGAGACCCAGTACTTC,CASSPPTESGRYQETQYF
TRBV7-8,NA,TRBJ1-1,many,TGTGCCAGCAGCACCCTGACAGTTAACACTGAAGCTTTCTTT,CASSTLTVNTEAFF
TRBV4-3,NA,TRBJ2-3,many,TGCGCCAGCAGCCAGGAGGGGGCCACAGATACGCAGTATTTT,CASSQEGATDTQYF
TRBV27,TRBD2,TRBJ2-1,many,TGTGCCAGCAGTTTGGGTCTAGCGGGCTTCAATGAGCAGTTCTTC,CASSLGLAGFNEQFF
TRBV5-5,NA,TRBJ2-7,few,TGTGCCAGCAGTTCCCTCATTTTAGGAGTATACGAGCAGTACTTC,CASSSLILGVYEQYF
TRBV5-5,TRBD2,TRBJ2-6,many,TGTGCCAGCAGCCTAGTCGGACTAGCGGCAAGCTCTGGGGCCAACGTCCTGACTTTC,CASSLVGLAASSGANVLTF
TRBV6-5,NA,TRBJ2-7,NA,TGTGCCAGCAGTTACCTTGGCGTCGGGAACCTCCGCGAGCAGTACTTC,CASSYLGVGNLREQYF
TRBV12-3/TRBV12-4,TRBD1,TRBJ1-2,NA,TGTGCCAGCAGTTTGGGGACAGCCGATTTCTACACCTTC,CASSLGTADFYTF
TRBV28,TRBD1,TRBJ2-3,many,TGTGCCAGCGCGGGACAGGGTCTCCGCACAGATACGCAGTATTTT,CASAGQGLRTDTQYF
TRBV5-6,TRBD2,TRBJ2-7,NA,TGTGCCAGCAGCCGACCTGGACTAGCGGTATCCTACGAGCAGTACTTC,CASSRPGLAVSYEQYF
TRBV25-1,TRBD1,TRBJ1-1,many,TGTGCCACTAAGCAGGACAGGATGAACACTGAAGCTTTCTTT,CATKQDRMNTEAFF
TRBV19,NA,TRBJ1-1,NA,TGTGCCAGTAGTCCAACGGGGGGCACGGTTGAAGCTTTCTTT,CASSPTGGTVEAFF
TRBV12-3/TRBV12-4,NA,TRBJ2-2,NA,TGTGCCAGCAGTTTCCTGCCCACCGGGGAGCTGTTTTTT,CASSFLPTGELFF
TRBV5-4,NA,TRBJ1-4,NA,TGTGCCAGCAGCCCTGGACTTGCAACTAATGAAAAACTGTTTTTT,CASSPGLATNEKLFF
TRBV27,NA,TRBJ2-7,many,TGTGCCAGCAGTTTGGTCGCGACCAACCCGACGAAGTACTTC,CASSLVATNPTKYF
TRBV20-1,NA,TRBJ1-5,few,TGCAGTGCTAGGAACACAGGGAGGCAGCCCCAGCATTTT,CSARNTGRQPQHF
TRBV6-5,NA,TRBJ1-5,many,TGTGCCAGCAGTCGAGAACGAGGGCCGGGGAATCAGCCCCAGCATTTT,CASSRERGPGNQPQHF
TRBV13,TRBD2,TRBJ2-1,many,TGTGCCAGCAGCTCAAGACTAGCAGTCTCCTACAATGAGCAGTTCTTC,CASSSRLAVSYNEQFF
TRBV20-1,TRBD1,TRBJ1-1,few,TGCAGTGCTAGTGTACACAGGGGGTATAACACTGAAGCTTTCTTT,CSASVHRGYNTEAFF
TRBV20-1,TRBD1,TRBJ1-2,many,TGCAGTGCGAGACAGGGAGCTAACTATGGCTACACCTTC,CSARQGANYGYTF
TRBV20-1,NA,TRBJ2-7,many,TGCAGTGCTAGAATGACGGCCACGTACGAGCAGTACTTC,CSARMTATYEQYF
TRBV6-6,NA,TRBJ1-6,many,TGTGCCAGCAGGGATAGCTCCTATAATTCACCCCTCCACTTT,CASRDSSYNSPLHF
TRBV7-2,NA,TRBJ2-2,few,TGTGCCAGCCACTCAGGAGGGGGGGCCCCCGGGGAGCTGTTTTTT,CASHSGGGAPGELFF
TRBV27,NA,TRBJ2-4,many,TGTGCCAGCAGTCCTACGACTCTAGCCAAAAACATTCAGTACTTC,CASSPTTLAKNIQYF
TRBV5-1,NA,TRBJ1-2,NA,TGCGCCAGCAGCTTGCGCCTTGACAGTTCTGCTGGCTACACCTTC,CASSLRLDSSAGYTF
TRBV7-9,TRBD2,TRBJ2-3,many,TGTGCCAGCAGCCTAGGGACTAGCGGGGCCCTCACCACAGATACGCAGTATTTT,CASSLGTSGALTTDTQYF
TRBV21-1,NA,TRBJ1-4,many,TGTGCCAGCACCCTACGGGGCGAAAAACTGTTTTTT,CASTLRGEKLFF
TRBV7-6,NA,TRBJ2-1,many,TGTGCCAGCAGCCCCGAAGCCTACAATGAGCAGTTCTTC,CASSPEAYNEQFF
TRBV7-2,TRBD2,TRBJ2-6,many,TGTGCCAGCAGCCCCCGGGGGGGCGGGGCCAACGTCCTGACTTTC,CASSPRGGGANVLTF
TRBV20-1,NA,TRBJ2-5,many,TGCAGTGCTAGAGATTCAGGGGAAGTCTCGGAGACCCAGTACTTC,CSARDSGEVSETQYF
TRBV11-3,TRBD2,TRBJ2-7,NA,TGTGCCACTCGGGGTAGCGGGTTATACGAGCAGTACTTC,CATRGSGLYEQYF
TRBV5-6,TRBD2,TRBJ2-1,many,TGTGCCAGCAGCTTGGATGCGGGGGAGATATACAATGAGCAGTTCTTC,CASSLDAGEIYNEQFF
TRBV20-1,NA,TRBJ2-7,few,TGCAGTGCTAGCGAGCTAGCCAAGGACGAGCAGTACTTC,CSASELAKDEQYF
TRBV29-1,NA,TRBJ1-1,few,TGCAGCGTCCACAGGGAAATAAACACTGAAGCTTTCTTT,CSVHREINTEAFF